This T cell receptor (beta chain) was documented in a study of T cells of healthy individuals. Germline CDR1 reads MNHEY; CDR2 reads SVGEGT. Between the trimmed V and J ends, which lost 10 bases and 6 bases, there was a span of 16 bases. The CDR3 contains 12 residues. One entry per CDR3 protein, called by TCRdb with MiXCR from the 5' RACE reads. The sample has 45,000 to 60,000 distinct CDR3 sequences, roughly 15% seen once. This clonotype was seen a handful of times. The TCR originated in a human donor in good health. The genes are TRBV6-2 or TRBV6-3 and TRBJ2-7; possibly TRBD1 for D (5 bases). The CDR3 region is CATQVDGAEQYF. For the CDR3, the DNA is TGTGCCACCCAGGTAGATGGGGCCGAGCAGTACTTC.